Here is one T cell receptor beta chain with its context. Germline trimming cut 4 bases from V and 8 bases from J; bases unmatched to any gene: 9. Germline loops: CDR1 SGHAT, CDR2 FQNNGV. This CDR3 comprises 14 residues. The data were obtained in a study of blood T cell repertoires in COVID-19. Study context: The cDNA or gDNA used as material had been derived from T cells, B-cell-depleted T cells, or PBMCs.

Methods used by the authors: Reference gene primers were amplified, and this amplification served to estimate nucleated cell counts. Generated by immunoSEQ multiplex PCR, the TCRdb table keeps only in-frame clones and is missing some. The V and J calls and clone size were taken over from that table, and D and trimming were inferred from the DNA. The table shows more than 40,000 clones, with more than 75% occurring only once. Sample: peripheral blood. The chain couples TRBV11-2 to TRBJ2-3; 7 nucleotides line up with TRBD2. The receptor's source is a human donor with acute or convalescent COVID-19. The donor label of this sample is uncertain. CDR3 nucleotide sequence: TGTGCCAGCAGCTCGGGAGGCCATATGGGTACGCAGTATTTT. Residues: CASSSGGHMGTQYF.